The clone carrying this TCR beta chain was seen repeatedly, ten times or more. The record originates from a study of blood T cells in healthy people across ages. J gave up 15 bases and V 5 bases, and 7 bases lay outside the gene matches. This CDR3 region has 11 residues. Then a second PCR, running roughly 7 to 11 cycles, was carried out with a sample-barcoded 5' primer and a J-beta primer mix. TCRdb reprocessed the 5' RACE reads with MiXCR, giving one entry per CDR3 protein. This table holds approximately 810,000 distinct CDR3 sequences, around 28% found once. Specimen: blood. This receptor was obtained from an elderly woman in good health. The genes are TRBV12-3 or TRBV12-4 and TRBJ2-1, with 7 bases lining up with TRBD2. CDR3 sequence (DNA): TGTGCCAGCAGTGCATTAGCGGGTTCGTTCTTC. Amino acids: CASSALAGSFF.